This record covers a single T cell receptor beta chain. Its matching antigen is unknown. This sample is drawn from a study of OX40 agonist ivuxolimab in advanced cancers. Study information: Patients received intravenous ivuxolimab every 2 weeks at 0.01 to 10 mg/kg.

Study findings and constraints: Antigen targets of the expanded peripheral T cells went undetermined. The average count of expanded clones was higher among CD8+ T cells than among CD4+.

Profiling relied on immunoSEQ multiplex PCR, and the TCRdb table lists in-frame clones only, not all of them. Among some 99,000 clones listed, around 90% were seen once. V gave up 1 base and J gave up 6 bases, with 9 bases separating them. There are 13 residues in the CDR3. Germline V gene lookup returns CDR1 LGHNA and CDR2 YNFKEQ. The chain has TRBV4-2 and TRBJ1-1; D gene uncertain. The origin of this receptor is an adult with an advanced solid tumor such as melanoma, head and neck, liver or kidney cancer. The sample in question was CD4+ or CD8+ T cells sorted from blood, obtained in a trial of the OX40 agonist ivuxolimab. Written as DNA, the CDR3 is TGTGCCAGCAGCCAAGTTACCGGGCCTGAAGCTTTCTTT. This encodes CASSQVTGPEAFF.